The 21 T cell receptor beta chains reported below all come from one sample, sequenced in a study of blood T cell repertoires in COVID-19. Measured with immunoSEQ multiplex PCR; TCRdb has only the in-frame clones, and not every one. The data show about 70,000 clones, roughly 89% seen once. The specimen was peripheral blood. The receptors shown here come from an elderly woman with acute or convalescent COVID-19.

This clone was counted a few times. The V call is TRBV18, the J call TRBJ1-4; tentatively, D is TRBD1 (5 bases). Deletions cut 1 base from V and 7 bases from J, with 13 bases between. The CDR3 loop spans 15 amino acids. Germline V gene sequence: CDR1 KGHSH, CDR2 LQKENI. This CDR3 reads CASSPLGTGGEKLFF. The CDR3 nucleotides read TGTGCCAGCTCACCACTGGGGACTGGGGGTGAAAAACTGTTTTTT.

The chain recombines TRBV28 with TRBJ1-6; 8 bases are a match to TRBD1. Germline-derived CDR1 and CDR2 are MDHEN and SYDVKM. V was pared by 3 bases and J by 8 bases, with 9 bases of the junction left unmatched. The CDR3 spans 16 residues. CDR3 sequence reads: CASSLSRGTGYSPLHF. As DNA, the CDR3 is TGTGCCAGCAGTTTGTCACGTGGGACAGGATATTCACCCCTCCACTTT.

The genes are TRBV7-8 and TRBJ1-2; D not certain. The V and J ends lost 5 bases and 6 bases respectively, with 19 bases between them. Germline V gives CDR1 SGHVS, CDR2 FQNEAQ. The CDR3 extends over 15 amino acids. The CDR3 DNA reads TGTGCCAGCAGCCCAAACCGGGTTTCCCTTAATGGCTACACCTTC. Its protein is CASSPNRVSLNGYTF.

The V gene is TRBV6-6, the J gene TRBJ2-7; 7 bases map to TRBD1. The V and J ends lost 6 bases and 2 bases, in that order; junction bases with no gene match: 4. This CDR3 has 13 residues. Per the germline V gene, CDR1 is MNHNY and CDR2 is SVGAGI (reference sequence). CDR3 DNA sequence: TGTGCCAGCAGCCCCGGGACAGCCTACGAGCAGTACTTC. It encodes CASSPGTAYEQYF.

This clone was detected once. This sequence joins TRBV5-4 and TRBJ2-3; possibly TRBD2 for D (6 bases). The CDR3 runs to 15 residues. Between the trimmed V and J ends, which lost 0 bases and 0 bases, there was a span of 8 bases. Germline V lookup: CDR1 SGHNT, CDR2 YYREEE (reference sequence). CDR3 in amino acids: CASSLGSGSTDTQYF. The DNA for the CDR3 is TGTGCCAGCAGCTTGGGTAGCGGTAGCACAGATACGCAGTATTTT.

V gene TRBV5-6 combines with J gene TRBJ2-7, with 11 positions matching TRBD2. V shed 3 bases and J 3 bases; nucleotides not matched to a gene: 5. Germline values: CDR1 SGHDT, CDR2 YYEEEE. CDR3 length: 15 amino acids. CDR3: CASSWASGRHYEQYF. Written as DNA, the CDR3 is TGTGCCAGCAGCTGGGCTAGCGGGAGGCACTACGAGCAGTACTTC.

J is TRBJ2-7 and V is TRBV18; TRBD1 matches 8 bases. The CDR3 consists of 14 residues. Germline lookup yields CDR1 KGHSH and CDR2 LQKENI. With V trimmed by 3 bases and J by 3 bases, 4 bases remained unmatched. CDR3 coding DNA: TGTGCCAGCTCACCGGACAGGGACAACTACGAGCAGTACTTC. Amino acid sequence: CASSPDRDNYEQYF.

This clone has more than one count but fewer than ten. The chain carries TRBV7-9 and TRBJ1-5; weak D call: TRBD1 (5 bases). Germline CDR1 reads SEHNR; CDR2 reads FQNEAQ (reference sequence). The CDR3 length is 14 residues. The germline V and J ends were trimmed by 3 bases and 0 bases, with 6 bases remaining between them. The CDR3 DNA reads as TGTGCCAGCAGCTTCGACAGTAGCAATCAGCCCCAGCATTTT. It encodes CASSFDSSNQPQHF.

J is TRBJ1-5 and V is TRBV28; D might be TRBD1 (5 bases). Germline CDR1 is MDHEN and CDR2 is SYDVKM. The CDR3 contains 14 residues. The ends were cut back, 3 bases at V and 6 bases at J, with 12 bases in the middle. CDR3 protein: CASSFIVGLQPQHF. Here the CDR3 DNA reads TGTGCCAGCAGTTTTATCGTGGGGCTTCAGCCCCAGCATTTT.

CDR3 sequence: CASRPNQGYGYTF. The CDR3 DNA reads TGTGCCAGCAGACCGAACCAGGGGTATGGCTACACCTTC. The chain carries TRBV3-1 (or the pseudogene TRBV3-2) and TRBJ1-2; tentatively, D is TRBD1 (6 bases). V dropped 6 bases and J dropped 5 bases, with 13 bases sitting between them. CDR3 length: 13 amino acids. From germline, CDR1 is LGHDT and CDR2 YNNKEL (reference sequence).

V gene TRBV6-5 combines with J gene TRBJ1-3; TRBD1 aligns across 7 bases. V shed 2 bases and J 4 bases; nucleotides not matched to a gene: 8. The CDR3 contains 16 residues. CDR1 MNHEY and CDR2 SVGAGI come from the germline V gene. The CDR3 loop is CASSYDRDSSGNTIYF. CDR3 bases: TGTGCCAGCAGTTACGACCGGGACAGTTCGGGAAACACCATATATTTT.

This chain joins TRBV28 and TRBJ2-5, with 7 positions matching TRBD1. The V and J ends lost 5 bases and 7 bases, in that order; junction bases with no gene match: 10. Per the germline V gene, CDR1 is MDHEN and CDR2 is SYDVKM. The CDR3 totals 14 residues. The CDR3 sequence is CASSIDRALVTQYF. The CDR3 nucleotides read TGTGCCAGCAGTATAGACAGGGCCCTAGTGACCCAGTACTTC.

This clone was picked up one time. The chain links TRBV3-1 (or the pseudogene TRBV3-2) to TRBJ1-2; no firm D call. The CDR3 length is 13 residues. The germline V gene has CDR1 LGHDT and CDR2 YNNKEL (reference sequence). Trimming removed 4 bases at V and 1 base at J, with 7 bases between. The CDR3: CASSPGVNYGYTF. In DNA, the CDR3 is TGTGCCAGCAGCCCCGGGGTTAACTATGGCTACACCTTC.

The chain combines TRBV7-9 with TRBJ2-7, with a possible D match to TRBD1 (6 bases). The CDR3 is 15 residues long. The V gene lost 5 bases and the J gene lost 3 bases, with 17 bases spanning the gap. In germline, CDR1 is SEHNR, CDR2 FQNEAQ (reference sequence). CDR3 in amino acids: CASSPGQGISYEQYF. The CDR3 DNA follows: TGTGCCAGCAGCCCAGGGCAGGGGATAAGCTACGAGCAGTACTTC.

The chain joins TRBV4-2 to TRBJ1-2; weak D call: TRBD1 (5 bases). Looked up from germline, CDR1 is LGHNA and CDR2 is YNFKEQ. The CDR3 contains 14 residues. V lost 1 base and J lost 7, with 13 bases in between. The DNA for the CDR3 is TGTGCCAGCAGCCAAGGGCCAGGGTCGGGTGGCTACACCTTC. Translating gives CASSQGPGSGGYTF.

This clone was picked up one time. The chain is built from TRBV7-8 and TRBJ1-1; a weak D match, TRBD1 (6 bases). The CDR3 is made up of 15 amino acids. V was shortened by 6 bases and J by 1 base, with 15 bases between the two germline ends. CDR1 is SGHVS and CDR2 is FQNEAQ in the germline V gene. This CDR3 is CASRATGQSNTEAFF. As DNA, the CDR3 is TGTGCCAGCAGGGCTACCGGACAGTCGAACACTGAAGCTTTCTTT.

The CDR3 reads CSVETGRNTEAFF. The CDR3, as DNA: TGCAGCGTTGAAACCGGGAGGAACACTGAAGCTTTCTTT. The rearrangement uses TRBV29-1 and TRBJ1-1; D remains ambiguous. The germline V gene has CDR1 SQVTM and CDR2 ANQGSEA. The germline V and J ends were trimmed by 2 bases and 1 base, with 8 bases remaining between them. The length of the CDR3 is 13 residues.

V usage is TRBV18 and J usage is TRBJ1-2; TRBD1 agrees at 7 bases. Germline V CDR1 and CDR2: KGHSH, LQKENI. The ends lost 3 bases at V and 3 bases at J; junction bases unmatched: 1. This CDR3 comprises 13 residues. The CDR3 region has the DNA TGTGCCAGCTCACCCGGGACAGACTATGGCTACACCTTC. Its protein is CASSPGTDYGYTF.

V is TRBV4-1 and J is TRBJ2-7; D gene unclear. This CDR3 is 15 amino acids long. V lost 2 bases, J lost 6 bases, and 17 bases lay in between. The germline CDR1 and CDR2 sequences are MGHRA and YSYEKL. The CDR3 DNA sequence: TGCGCCAGCAGCCAACTTGGGCTGGCTACTGGCGAGCAGTACTTC. Its protein is CASSQLGLATGEQYF.

The J gene is TRBJ1-2, the V gene TRBV3-1 (or the pseudogene TRBV3-2), with a tentative D call TRBD1 (5 bases). This CDR3 has 11 amino acids. Germline values: CDR1 LGHDT, CDR2 YNNKEL (reference sequence). V was pared by 6 bases and J by 8 bases, with 10 bases between. CDR3 bases: TGTGCCAGCAGTGGAGGGGTCGGCTACACCTTC. It yields the protein CASSGGVGYTF.

This chain joins TRBV5-4 and TRBJ2-3, with 11 bases matching TRBD2. Germline assignment: CDR1 SGHNT and CDR2 YYREEE (reference sequence). Germline trimming cut 5 bases from V and 2 bases from J; bases unmatched to any gene: 4. This CDR3 comprises 15 residues. DNA for the CDR3: TGTGCCAGCAGGCGGGGACTAGCGGACACAGATACGCAGTATTTT. Residues: CASRRGLADTDTQYF. Together with reference TRBV5-4 and TRBJ2-3, the CDR3 gives the full variable domain: ETGVTQSPTHLIKTRGQQVTLRCSSQSGHNTVSWYQQALGQGPQFIFQYYREEENGRGNFPPRFSGLQFPNYSSELNVNALELDDSALYLCASRRGLADTDTQYFGPGTRLTVL.